What follows are 8 T cell receptor beta chains derived from one specimen sequenced in a study of breast tumors, draining lymph nodes, adjacent tissues (dated by TCRdb to the mid-2010s). The library was built by means of multiplex PCR. For sequencing, an Illumina HiSeq 2000 was employed. TCRdb's own reprocessing of the public reads used fastp at Q25 and MiXCR and kept productive beta chains. Rows with a matching CDR3 protein are joined into one entry that keeps the most common DNA and genes. In this sample the table shows 20,000 to 25,000 distinct CDR3 sequences, 50% of which occur a single time. 7.5% to 9.5% of the sample is held by the ten biggest clonotypes. The sequenced material came from breast tumor tissue. Receptor source: a female donor with breast cancer. Some clones in this sample may be carry-over from other donors' samples.

The chain carries TRBV20-1 and TRBJ2-1; 12 positions match TRBD2. Germline V gene lookup returns CDR1 DFQATT and CDR2 SNEGSKA (reference sequence). After removal of 6 bases from V and 4 bases from J, the junction contained 10 bases not matched to a gene. CDR3 length: 16 amino acids. The DNA of the CDR3 is TGCAGTGCCGATTTACTTGGACTAGCGGGGTACAATGAGCAGTTCTTC. Translation: CSADLLGLAGYNEQFF.

This clonotype was observed many times. The chain joins TRBV27 to TRBJ1-5; no reliable D call. This CDR3 has 13 amino acids. Trimming cost V 6 bases and J 7 bases, with 13 bases left between them. The germline V gene encodes CDR1 MNHEY and CDR2 SMNVEV (reference sequence). The CDR3 DNA reads TGTGCCAGCAGCCGTCGGCTTGGCCAGCCCCAGCATTTT. This sequence encodes CASSRRLGQPQHF.

This clonotype has at least ten counts. V usage is TRBV12-3 or TRBV12-4 and J usage is TRBJ2-1; weak D call: TRBD2 (5 bases). Trimming shortened V by 6 bases and J by 8 bases, and 8 bases separated the two germline ends. The CDR3 covers 11 residues. CDR3 residues: CASSLAYEQFF. CDR3 nucleotides: TGTGCCAGCAGCCTAGCCTATGAGCAGTTCTTC.

The chain couples TRBV5-1 to TRBJ1-2; 7 bases fit TRBD1. CDR3 length: 18 amino acids. Germline V gene data show CDR1 as SGHRS and CDR2 as YFSETQ. The V gene end was trimmed by 0 bases and the J gene end by 0 bases; junction bases not matched to a gene: 11. Here the CDR3 reads CASSLGLQGDGANYGYTF. As DNA, the CDR3 is TGCGCCAGCAGCTTGGGGTTGCAGGGGGACGGAGCTAACTATGGCTACACCTTC.

In its sample, this clonotype was seen many times. This may stem from a read error, because a much larger clone lies one nucleotide away. The chain is built from TRBV11-2 and TRBJ1-5; D remains ambiguous. This CDR3 is 14 amino acids long. Germline CDR1 and CDR2: SGHAT and FQNNGV. V was shortened by 0 bases and J by 6 bases, with 9 bases between the two germline ends. The DNA for the CDR3 is TGTGCCAGCAGCTTAGAAGGACCCACTCAGCCCCAGCATTTT. Residues: CASSLEGPTQPQHF. The complete variable domain, with remaining parts taken from reference TRBV11-2 and TRBJ1-5, reads EAGVAQSPRYKIIEKRQSVAFWCNPISGHATLYWYQQILGQGPKLLIQFQNNGVVDDSQLPKDRFSAERLKGVDSTLKIQPAKLEDSAVYLCASSLEGPTQPQHFGDGTRLSIL.

The chain links TRBV13 to TRBJ2-3, with 10 nucleotides matching TRBD2. The CDR3 is made up of 16 amino acids. Looked up from germline, CDR1 is PRHDT and CDR2 is FYEKMQ (reference sequence). V shed 10 bases, J shed 3 bases, and the junction held 13 bases outside the gene matches. The CDR3 region is CANSWRTSGQTDTQYF. CDR3 sequence (DNA): TGTGCCAACAGTTGGCGGACTAGCGGACAGACAGATACGCAGTATTTT.

The chain links TRBV5-1 to TRBJ1-2; D call uncertain. Germline CDR1 is SGHRS and CDR2 is YFSETQ. The CDR3 runs to 12 residues. Trimming cost V 0 bases and J 10 bases, with 10 bases left between them. The CDR3 is CASSLEALVYTF. DNA for the CDR3: TGCGCCAGCAGCTTGGAGGCTCTAGTCTACACCTTC.

This clonotype was seen at least ten times. This sequence joins TRBV28 and TRBJ1-5; 7 nucleotides align to TRBD1. The germline V gene encodes CDR1 MDHEN and CDR2 SYDVKM. CDR3 length: 15 amino acids. The V segment lost 3 bases and the J segment 1 base; nucleotides outside the gene matches: 3. CDR3 loop: CASSLYRGSNQPQHF. In nucleotides, the CDR3 is TGTGCCAGCAGTTTGTACAGGGGCAGCAATCAGCCCCAGCATTTT.